A single T cell receptor beta chain is shown here with its context. This entry comes from a study of blood T cell repertoires in COVID-19. For the study at large: There were acute and convalescent COVID-19 samples, and they came from the United States, Italy and Spain.

V was shortened by 10 bases and J by 0 bases, with 16 bases between the two germline ends. The CDR3 contains 16 residues. Germline V lookup: CDR1 LNHDA, CDR2 SQIVND (reference sequence). Original handling: By means of reference gene primer amplification, nucleated cell counts were estimated. Produced via immunoSEQ multiplex PCR; TCRdb's table is partial and in-frame only. V and J calls plus clone size are reproduced from that table; the DNA served to infer D and trimming. Found here are some 190,000 clones, around 89% of them singletons; the top ten hold about 4.5%. This receptor was taken from a human donor in a cohort sampled during active COVID-19. Sequenced: peripheral blood. The rearrangement joins TRBV19 to TRBJ2-6; D is possibly TRBD2 (7 bases). This chain's CDR3 is CATGRTESSGANVLTF. CDR3 in DNA: TGTGCCACCGGGAGGACAGAGAGCTCTGGGGCCAACGTCCTGACTTTC. Based on the CDR3 plus reference TRBV19 and TRBJ2-6, the full variable domain is DGGITQSPKYLFRKEGQNVTLSCEQNLNHDAMYWYRQDPGQGLRLIYYSQIVNDFQKGDIAEGYSVSREKKESFPLTVTSAQKNPTAFYLCATGRTESSGANVLTFGAGSRLTVL.